The 20 T cell receptor beta chains given below trace back to one sample, sequenced in a study of blood T cell repertoires in COVID-19. The table came from immunoSEQ multiplex PCR; TCRdb's copy has only in-frame clones and leaves some out. The sample comprises about 400,000 clones, around 90% of which are singletons, and about 3% rests with the top ten. Sequencing was done on a sample of peripheral blood. Receptors were obtained from a human donor in a cohort sampled during active COVID-19.

In this sample, this clone turned up once. J is TRBJ2-7 and V is TRBV7-8; a weak D match, TRBD1 (6 bases). The CDR3 has 15 amino acids. The V end lost 7 bases, the J end lost 2 bases, and 18 bases lay between the germline ends. Germline V gives CDR1 SGHVS, CDR2 FQNEAQ. Here the CDR3 DNA reads TGTGCCAGCATCCAGGGGCCTATGGGGGCCTACGAGCAGTACTTC. It encodes CASIQGPMGAYEQYF.

The chain joins TRBV30 to TRBJ1-4; D is unclear. This CDR3 has 13 residues. The germline V and J ends were trimmed by 2 bases and 3 bases, with 7 bases remaining between them. Germline V lookup: CDR1 GTSNPN, CDR2 SVGIG (reference sequence). The CDR3 region is CAWSTQANEKLFF. The CDR3 region has the DNA TGTGCCTGGAGTACGCAGGCTAATGAAAAACTGTTTTTT.

The chain couples TRBV2 to TRBJ1-6, with 10 bases fitting TRBD1. The CDR3 totals 15 residues. Per germline, CDR1 SNHLY and CDR2 FYNNEI. The V gene end was trimmed by 6 bases and the J gene end by 5 bases; junction bases not matched to a gene: 4. CDR3 nucleotides: TGTGCCAGCAGGGTCGGGACAGGGGATAATTCACCCCTCCACTTT. This sequence encodes CASRVGTGDNSPLHF.

This chain uses TRBV27 with TRBJ1-5; possible D gene TRBD1, 5 bases. The CDR3 runs 13 residues. The germline gives CDR1 MNHEY, CDR2 SMNVEV (reference sequence). The V and J ends lost 4 bases and 6 bases respectively, with 10 bases between them. The CDR3 coding sequence is TGTGCCAGCAGTTGGGGGGGAGGTCAGCCCCAGCATTTT. This translates into CASSWGGGQPQHF.

The chain employs TRBV7-6 and TRBJ2-5, with D possibly TRBD1 on 5 matching bases. The V end lost 2 bases, the J end lost 5 bases, and 18 bases lay between the germline ends. Germline values: CDR1 SGHVS, CDR2 FNYEAQ. The CDR3 is 16 residues long. CDR3 in amino acids: CASSLLPGKYGETQYF. The CDR3 DNA sequence: TGTGCCAGCAGCTTACTCCCAGGGAAGTACGGGGAGACCCAGTACTTC.

V usage is TRBV6-5 and J usage is TRBJ1-2; D might be TRBD1 (6 bases). V shed 6 bases and J shed 7 bases, with 18 bases lying between them. The CDR3 sequence is 14 residues long. Germline CDR1 is MNHEY and CDR2 is SVGAGI. CDR3 region: CASSPQRTAAGYTF. The CDR3 region has the DNA TGTGCCAGCAGCCCCCAGCGGACAGCGGCTGGCTACACCTTC.

The gene calls are TRBV5-1 and TRBJ1-2, with TRBD1 matching 7 bases. Germline V gene lookup returns CDR1 SGHRS and CDR2 YFSETQ. The CDR3 length is 16 residues. The junction had 18 bases not matched to a gene; V was cut back by 5 bases and J by 8 bases. CDR3 loop: CASSSLGTVAIGGYTF. The CDR3, as DNA: TGCGCCAGCAGTAGTTTGGGGACAGTTGCGATTGGGGGCTACACCTTC.

This clone was detected a few times. The gene calls are TRBV5-4 and TRBJ1-2; D not certain. The V end was cut by 1 base, the J end by 2 bases, with 9 bases between. The length of the CDR3 is 14 residues. The germline V gene encodes CDR1 SGHNT and CDR2 YYREEE (reference sequence). The CDR3 protein is CASSLSAGNYGYTF. In DNA form, the CDR3 reads TGTGCCAGCAGCTTGTCGGCAGGCAACTATGGCTACACCTTC.

The chain employs TRBV7-3 and TRBJ2-3; perhaps TRBD2 as D (5 bases). Germline values: CDR1 SGHTA, CDR2 FQGTGA. V was cut by 5 bases and J by 2 bases, with 11 bases left in between. There are 14 residues in the CDR3. In DNA, the CDR3 is TGTGCCAGCAGCCCCCCCGGGGACACAGATACGCAGTATTTT. Translating gives CASSPPGDTDTQYF.

The sample holds one count of this clone. The V call is TRBV4-2, the J call TRBJ2-2; D is perhaps TRBD2 (5 bases). V was pared by 2 bases and J by 6 bases, with 10 bases between. The V gene's germline CDR1 is LGHNA and CDR2 YNFKEQ. The CDR3 is made up of 14 amino acids. The CDR3 protein is CASSQWGEAGELFF. CDR3 nucleotides: TGTGCCAGCAGCCAATGGGGAGAAGCCGGGGAGCTGTTTTTT.

The V call is TRBV27, the J call TRBJ2-1; D perhaps matches TRBD2 (5 bases). The CDR3 runs 12 residues. The V end lost 2 bases, the J end lost 10 bases, and 9 bases lay between the germline ends. Per germline, CDR1 MNHEY and CDR2 SMNVEV (reference sequence). CDR3 sequence reads: CASSLNRGEQFF. CDR3 DNA: TGTGCCAGCAGTTTAAACCGAGGGGAGCAGTTCTTC.

The chain uses TRBV4-1 and TRBJ2-7; D remains ambiguous. The CDR3 contains 11 residues. CDR1 is MGHRA and CDR2 is YSYEKL in the germline V gene. Trimming stripped 1 base from V and 7 bases from J, with 5 bases between. The CDR3 protein is CASSQAEEQYF. The DNA for the CDR3 is TGCGCCAGCAGCCAAGCCGAGGAGCAGTACTTC.

The chain joins TRBV9 to TRBJ2-3, with 10 bases that match TRBD2. V lost 0 bases, J lost 4 bases, and 5 bases stayed unmatched. The CDR3 contains 16 residues. Germline CDR1 is SGDLS and CDR2 is YYNGEE. The CDR3 region has the DNA TGTGCCAGCAGCGTAGGGATTAGCGGGGGGCCAGATACGCAGTATTTT. Translated, it gives CASSVGISGGPDTQYF.

The genes are TRBV20-1 and TRBJ2-7; 7 positions agree with TRBD1. CDR3 length: 13 residues. Germline-derived CDR1 and CDR2 are DFQATT and SNEGSKA (reference sequence). V lost 6 bases, J lost 4 bases, and 9 bases stayed unmatched. This CDR3 is CSASQGVGYEQYF. In DNA form, the CDR3 reads TGCAGTGCGAGTCAGGGGGTCGGGTACGAGCAGTACTTC.

The chain has TRBV2 and TRBJ1-1, with D tentatively TRBD1 (6 bases). From germline, CDR1 is SNHLY and CDR2 FYNNEI. Trimming cost V 7 bases and J 3 bases, with 18 bases left between them. The CDR3 totals 15 residues. The CDR3 sequence is CASNLQAGADTEAFF. DNA of the CDR3: TGTGCCAGCAACTTGCAGGCGGGGGCAGACACTGAAGCTTTCTTT.

This clone was detected once. The chain couples TRBV5-1 to TRBJ1-6, with TRBD1 identical over 7 bases. This CDR3 is 15 amino acids long. Germline loops: CDR1 SGHRS, CDR2 YFSETQ. J gave up 6 bases and V 4 bases, and 7 bases lay outside the gene matches. The chain's CDR3 is CASSRSTGSNSPLHF. CDR3 nucleotide sequence: TGCGCCAGCAGCCGCTCGACAGGGTCTAATTCACCCCTCCACTTT.

The chain joins TRBV6-5 to TRBJ1-5, with 11 bases identical to TRBD1. CDR3 length: 13 residues. Germline CDR1 and CDR2: MNHEY and SVGAGI. Trimming took 8 bases from V and 7 from J; bases not matched to a gene: 4. CDR3 in DNA: TGTGCCAGCTGGGACAGGGGGGAACAGCCCCAGCATTTT. Its translation: CASWDRGEQPQHF.

Only one count was recorded for this clone. The rearrangement links TRBV25-1 to TRBJ2-1; D perhaps matches TRBD2 (7 bases). CDR3 length equals 17 residues. Trimming took 3 bases from V and 4 from J, leaving 19 bases between them. Germline V gives CDR1 MGHDK, CDR2 SYGVNS. The CDR3 sequence is CASSEGAREDPYNEQFF. DNA for the CDR3: TGTGCCAGCAGTGAGGGGGCCCGGGAGGACCCTTACAATGAGCAGTTCTTC.

V gene TRBV19 combines with J gene TRBJ2-2; D perhaps matches TRBD1 (6 bases). Germline V gives CDR1 LNHDA, CDR2 SQIVND (reference sequence). CDR3 length: 15 amino acids. Trimming pared 5 bases from V and 1 base from J, leaving 11 bases between. CDR3 in DNA: TGTGCCAGTAGTGCGGACAGCTGGAACACCGGGGAGCTGTTTTTT. Residues: CASSADSWNTGELFF.

The genes are TRBV5-5 and TRBJ1-1; 9 positions match TRBD1. The CDR3 consists of 14 residues. Germline-derived CDR1 and CDR2 are SGHKS and YYEKEE (reference sequence). J gave up 3 bases and V 5 bases, and 5 bases lay outside the gene matches. The CDR3 loop is CASSYGQGHTEAFF. The CDR3 nucleotides are TGTGCCAGCAGTTATGGACAGGGGCACACTGAAGCTTTCTTT. Drawing the rest from reference TRBV5-5 and TRBJ1-1, the complete variable domain is DAGVTQSPTHLIKTRGQQVTLRCSPISGHKSVSWYQQVLGQGPQFIFQYYEKEERGRGNFPDRFSARQFPNYSSELNVNALLLGDSALYLCASSYGQGHTEAFFGQGTRLTVV.